This T cell receptor beta chain stems from a study of T cells in tuberculosis. Study as a whole: T cells were selected with CD1B tetramers loaded with glucose monomycolate. Study-wide findings and caveats: T cells binding CD1B-GMM tetramer weakly possibly escaped the sort.

The CDR3 has 13 residues. The germline gives CDR1 SGHRS, CDR2 YFSETQ. The V gene end was trimmed by 7 bases and the J gene end by 6 bases; junction bases not matched to a gene: 9. Thawed, overnight-rested PBMC were stained with GMM-loaded CD1B tetramer, viability dye and anti-CD3, then sorted. CD1B tetramers were loaded with Rhodococcus equi-derived C32 glucose monomycolate. Before cryopreservation, the sorted PBMC lost their CD14-expressing monocytes. Each donor contributed roughly 100,000 sorted tetramer-negative cells. Clones were read by immunoSEQ multiplex PCR, and TCRdb kept only the in-frame ones, dropping some. The profile covers about 58,000 clones, with over 75% appearing a single time and around a fifth taken by the ten largest.

The receptor was isolated from an adult woman with latent tuberculosis. This sequence joins TRBV5-1 and TRBJ2-7; 8 bases match TRBD2. The material sequenced was CD1b-GMM tetramer-negative cells sorted from PBMCs. The CDR3 DNA reads TGCGCCAGCCGGGAGGGCGGGACGTCCGAGCAGTACTTC. Protein: CASREGGTSEQYF. Based on the CDR3 plus reference TRBV5-1 and TRBJ2-7, the full variable domain is KAGVTQTPRYLIKTRGQQVTLSCSPISGHRSVSWYQQTPGQGLQFLFEYFSETQRNKGNFPGRFSGRQFSNSRSEMNVSTLELGDSALYLCASREGGTSEQYFGPGTRLTVT.